Listed below are T cell receptor beta chains from one sample, sequenced in a study of blood T cell repertoires in COVID-19. Data came from immunoSEQ multiplex PCR; TCRdb stores just in-frame clones and leaves some out. The table has around 80,000 clones, about four fifths seen once; the top ten hold about 9%. The sequencing input was peripheral blood. The receptors were gathered from a human donor in a cohort sampled during active COVID-19. The CDR3 runs from the conserved cysteine through the conserved F or W. Each record gives: D gene, J gene, V gene, clone size, CDR3 DNA, CDR3 protein. D genes are given only for firm matches. Clone sizes are given selectively: once, few, many, or a class where the clone is expanded.

d_call: TRBD1
j_call: TRBJ2-7
v_call: TRBV29-1
clone_size: -
cdr3_nt: TGCAGCGTTCTCCCTACAGGGGGCAGTGTAGGCGAGCAGTACTTC
cdr3_aa: CSVLPTGGSVGEQYF

d_call: -
j_call: TRBJ2-2
v_call: TRBV2
clone_size: -
cdr3_nt: TGTGCCAGCCGACAGGCAGACACCGGGGAGCTGTTTTTT
cdr3_aa: CASRQADTGELFF

d_call: -
j_call: TRBJ1-1
v_call: TRBV5-5
clone_size: -
cdr3_nt: TGTGCCAGCAGCTTGAGGGGCACTGAAGCTTTCTTT
cdr3_aa: CASSLRGTEAFF

d_call: -
j_call: TRBJ2-1
v_call: TRBV6-2/TRBV6-3
clone_size: -
cdr3_nt: TGTGCCAGCACCCCGGACCGACTGACTAACAATGAGCAGTTCTTC
cdr3_aa: CASTPDRLTNNEQFF

d_call: -
j_call: TRBJ2-3
v_call: TRBV11-1
clone_size: -
cdr3_nt: TGTGCCAGCAGGGATAGGGGAAGCACAGATACGCAGTATTTT
cdr3_aa: CASRDRGSTDTQYF

d_call: -
j_call: TRBJ2-7
v_call: TRBV29-1
clone_size: -
cdr3_nt: TGCAGCGTGGTCACAGGGTTCAACGAGCAGTACTTC
cdr3_aa: CSVVTGFNEQYF

d_call: -
j_call: TRBJ2-7
v_call: TRBV18
clone_size: -
cdr3_nt: TGTGCCAGCTCCTCACGGGTCCCGCATTCCTACGAGCAGTACTTC
cdr3_aa: CASSSRVPHSYEQYF

d_call: -
j_call: TRBJ2-2
v_call: TRBV19
clone_size: -
cdr3_nt: TGTGCCAGTACTCTCGTCGGGGGGCCGAACACCGGGGAGCTGTTTTTT
cdr3_aa: CASTLVGGPNTGELFF

d_call: TRBD2
j_call: TRBJ2-1
v_call: TRBV6-5
clone_size: once
cdr3_nt: TGTGCCAGCAGTTACGTGGGGAGGGATGAGCAGTTCTTC
cdr3_aa: CASSYVGRDEQFF

d_call: TRBD1
j_call: TRBJ1-6
v_call: TRBV5-6
clone_size: -
cdr3_nt: TGTGCCAGCAGCTCCGACAGGGTAGATTATAATTCACCCCTCCACTTT
cdr3_aa: CASSSDRVDYNSPLHF

d_call: -
j_call: TRBJ1-5
v_call: TRBV28
clone_size: -
cdr3_nt: TGTGCCAGCAGTTTAGGAGGTGGCAATCAGCCCCAGCATTTT
cdr3_aa: CASSLGGGNQPQHF

d_call: -
j_call: TRBJ1-6
v_call: TRBV9
clone_size: -
cdr3_nt: TGTGCCAGCAGCCCTTACTCGGGGTTAGATAATTCACCCCTCCACTTT
cdr3_aa: CASSPYSGLDNSPLHF

d_call: TRBD1
j_call: TRBJ2-2
v_call: TRBV7-2
clone_size: -
cdr3_nt: TGTGCCAGCAGCTCGGGACAGGGAGGCACCGGGGAGCTGTTTTTT
cdr3_aa: CASSSGQGGTGELFF

d_call: -
j_call: TRBJ2-2
v_call: TRBV6-5
clone_size: once
cdr3_nt: TGTGCCAGCAGTTACCGGACAGCGAACACCGGGGAGCTGTTTTTT
cdr3_aa: CASSYRTANTGELFF

d_call: -
j_call: TRBJ1-5
v_call: TRBV5-6
clone_size: few
cdr3_nt: TGTGCCAGCAGCGTGCGGACAGTCAGCAATCAGCCCCAGCATTTT
cdr3_aa: CASSVRTVSNQPQHF

d_call: -
j_call: TRBJ1-5
v_call: TRBV7-7
clone_size: -
cdr3_nt: TGTGCAAGGGCCGGGGGCAATCAGCCCCAGCATTTT
cdr3_aa: CARAGGNQPQHF

d_call: -
j_call: TRBJ2-7
v_call: TRBV7-2
clone_size: few
cdr3_nt: TGTGCCAGCAGCTTAGGACAGGAGTCCTACGAGCAGTACTTC
cdr3_aa: CASSLGQESYEQYF

d_call: TRBD1
j_call: TRBJ1-2
v_call: TRBV28
clone_size: -
cdr3_nt: TGTGCCAGCAGTGGCGGGACAGCGCCGTATGGCTACACCTTC
cdr3_aa: CASSGGTAPYGYTF

d_call: -
j_call: TRBJ2-3
v_call: TRBV20-1
clone_size: few
cdr3_nt: TGCAGTGCCCAACTAGTGGGTGCGTATTTT
cdr3_aa: CSAQLVGAYF

d_call: TRBD1
j_call: TRBJ2-7
v_call: TRBV9
clone_size: -
cdr3_nt: TGTGCCAGCAGCGCCACCTCCCAGGGGGCGCGGTACGAGCAGTACTTC
cdr3_aa: CASSATSQGARYEQYF

d_call: TRBD1
j_call: TRBJ1-1
v_call: TRBV2
clone_size: -
cdr3_nt: TGTGCCAGCAGGAGGGGGCCTGAAGCTTTCTTT
cdr3_aa: CASRRGPEAFF

d_call: -
j_call: TRBJ2-5
v_call: TRBV7-7
clone_size: -
cdr3_nt: TGTGCCAGCAGCTCTTACAGGGGAGGCGAGACCCAGTACTTC
cdr3_aa: CASSSYRGGETQYF

d_call: -
j_call: TRBJ1-3
v_call: TRBV7-3
clone_size: -
cdr3_nt: TGTGCCAGCAGCTTAGGTTCAGGGGCTGGAAACACCATATATTTT
cdr3_aa: CASSLGSGAGNTIYF

d_call: -
j_call: TRBJ1-2
v_call: TRBV28
clone_size: once
cdr3_nt: TGTGCCAGCACGGGGGGCTATGGCTACACCTTC
cdr3_aa: CASTGGYGYTF

d_call: -
j_call: TRBJ1-2
v_call: TRBV9
clone_size: -
cdr3_nt: TGTGCCAGCAGCGTATTAGAGGGTGGCTACACCTTC
cdr3_aa: CASSVLEGGYTF

d_call: -
j_call: TRBJ2-7
v_call: TRBV6-5
clone_size: few
cdr3_nt: TGTGCCAGCAGTTATCTGACAAGTCCCTACGAGCAGTACTTC
cdr3_aa: CASSYLTSPYEQYF

d_call: -
j_call: TRBJ1-1
v_call: TRBV29-1
clone_size: -
cdr3_nt: TGCAGCGTTCACAGGGTCCAAAACACTGAAGCTTTCTTT
cdr3_aa: CSVHRVQNTEAFF

d_call: TRBD2
j_call: TRBJ2-7
v_call: TRBV18
clone_size: -
cdr3_nt: TGTGCCAGCTCACCTCGGGGCCAGCGGGAAAACGAGCAGTACTTC
cdr3_aa: CASSPRGQRENEQYF

d_call: TRBD1
j_call: TRBJ2-4
v_call: TRBV29-1
clone_size: -
cdr3_nt: TGCAGCGCCGGACAGGCTGATGAGAGCATTCAGTACTTC
cdr3_aa: CSAGQADESIQYF

d_call: -
j_call: TRBJ2-7
v_call: TRBV5-1
clone_size: -
cdr3_nt: TGCGCCAGCAGCGCCCGGGGAGCCGAGCAGTACTTC
cdr3_aa: CASSARGAEQYF

d_call: TRBD1
j_call: TRBJ2-2
v_call: TRBV27
clone_size: once
cdr3_nt: TGTGCCAGCAGTCGGGACAGTAACACCGGGGAGCTGTTTTTT
cdr3_aa: CASSRDSNTGELFF

d_call: TRBD1
j_call: TRBJ1-2
v_call: TRBV28
clone_size: once
cdr3_nt: TGTGCCAGCAGTTTAATAGGGGGCGGGGGCTACACCTTC
cdr3_aa: CASSLIGGGGYTF

d_call: TRBD2
j_call: TRBJ2-3
v_call: TRBV11-2
clone_size: -
cdr3_nt: TGTGCCAGCAGCTTCCCGGGTCTAGCGGGGTACACAGATACGCAGTATTTT
cdr3_aa: CASSFPGLAGYTDTQYF

d_call: -
j_call: TRBJ1-5
v_call: TRBV12-3/TRBV12-4
clone_size: -
cdr3_nt: TGTGCCAGCACCCCCTCCGGCAATCAGCCCCAGCATTTT
cdr3_aa: CASTPSGNQPQHF

d_call: -
j_call: TRBJ2-3
v_call: TRBV12-3/TRBV12-4
clone_size: -
cdr3_nt: TGTGCCAGCAGACTCACAGATACGCAGTATTTT
cdr3_aa: CASRLTDTQYF

d_call: -
j_call: TRBJ2-6
v_call: TRBV6-6
clone_size: -
cdr3_nt: TGTGCCAGCAGCGAGATTGCTCGGGAGCTCTTCAGGGCTGGGGCCAACGTCCTGACTTTC
cdr3_aa: CASSEIARELFRAGANVLTF

d_call: -
j_call: TRBJ2-3
v_call: TRBV5-1
clone_size: -
cdr3_nt: TGCGCCAGCAGCGCGACTAGAACTAGCACAGATACGCAGTATTTT
cdr3_aa: CASSATRTSTDTQYF

d_call: -
j_call: TRBJ1-6
v_call: TRBV27
clone_size: -
cdr3_nt: TGTGCCAGCAGTTTCCGGGGGGGCGGTAGGAGCTCCTATAATTCACCCCTCCACTTT
cdr3_aa: CASSFRGGGRSSYNSPLHF

d_call: TRBD1
j_call: TRBJ2-3
v_call: TRBV9
clone_size: few
cdr3_nt: TGTGCCAGCGGCCGGAACAGGGGAGATACGCAGTATTTT
cdr3_aa: CASGRNRGDTQYF

d_call: TRBD1
j_call: TRBJ2-1
v_call: TRBV2
clone_size: -
cdr3_nt: TGTGCCAGCACTTCCGGGACAGCTTATAGGAATGAGCAGTTCTTC
cdr3_aa: CASTSGTAYRNEQFF

d_call: TRBD1
j_call: TRBJ2-1
v_call: TRBV6-5
clone_size: once
cdr3_nt: TGTGCCAGCAGTTTGGGACAGGGAATATCCTACAATGAGCAGTTCTTC
cdr3_aa: CASSLGQGISYNEQFF

d_call: -
j_call: TRBJ2-3
v_call: TRBV21-1
clone_size: -
cdr3_nt: TGTGCCAGCAGCAAGAGGGGGTACGGCTATTTT
cdr3_aa: CASSKRGYGYF

d_call: -
j_call: TRBJ2-1
v_call: TRBV6-5
clone_size: once
cdr3_nt: TGTGCCAGCAGGGCTAGCAATGAGCAGTTCTTC
cdr3_aa: CASRASNEQFF

d_call: TRBD1
j_call: TRBJ2-2
v_call: TRBV7-9
clone_size: once
cdr3_nt: TGTGCCAGCAGCCCGTGGACAGGGGGCTACACCGGGGAGCTGTTTTTT
cdr3_aa: CASSPWTGGYTGELFF

d_call: TRBD1
j_call: TRBJ2-7
v_call: TRBV19
clone_size: -
cdr3_nt: TGTGCCAGTAGTATACCGGGACAGATATCCGAGCAGTACTTC
cdr3_aa: CASSIPGQISEQYF

d_call: TRBD1
j_call: TRBJ2-1
v_call: TRBV7-3
clone_size: -
cdr3_nt: TGTGCCAGCAGCCGGGACAGGAATTACAATGAGCAGTTCTTC
cdr3_aa: CASSRDRNYNEQFF

d_call: -
j_call: TRBJ2-1
v_call: TRBV5-1
clone_size: -
cdr3_nt: TGCGCCAGCAGCGTCGGCGCGGACAATGAGCAGTTCTTC
cdr3_aa: CASSVGADNEQFF

d_call: TRBD1
j_call: TRBJ1-5
v_call: TRBV7-8
clone_size: -
cdr3_nt: TGTGCCAGCAGCTTATTGCCAGGGGGCAGCAATCAGCCCCAGCATTTT
cdr3_aa: CASSLLPGGSNQPQHF